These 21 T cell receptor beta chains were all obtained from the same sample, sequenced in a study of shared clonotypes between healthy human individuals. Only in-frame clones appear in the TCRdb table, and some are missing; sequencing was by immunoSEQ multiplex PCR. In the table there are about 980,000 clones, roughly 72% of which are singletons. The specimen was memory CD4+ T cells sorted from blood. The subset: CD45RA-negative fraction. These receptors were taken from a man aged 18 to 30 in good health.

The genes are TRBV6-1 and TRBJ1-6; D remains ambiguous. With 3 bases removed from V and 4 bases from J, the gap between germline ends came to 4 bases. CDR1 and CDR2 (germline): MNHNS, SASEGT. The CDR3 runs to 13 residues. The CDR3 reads CASSDTYNSPLHF. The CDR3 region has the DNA TGTGCCAGCAGTGATACGTATAATTCACCCCTCCACTTT.

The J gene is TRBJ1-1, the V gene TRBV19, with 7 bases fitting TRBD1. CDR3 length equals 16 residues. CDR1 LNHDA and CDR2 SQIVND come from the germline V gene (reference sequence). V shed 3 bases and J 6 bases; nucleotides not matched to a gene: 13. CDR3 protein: CASSIPRGLRGAEAFF. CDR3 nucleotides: TGTGCCAGTAGTATCCCCCGAGGCCTCAGGGGGGCTGAAGCTTTCTTT. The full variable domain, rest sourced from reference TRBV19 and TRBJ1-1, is DGGITQSPKYLFRKEGQNVTLSCEQNLNHDAMYWYRQDPGQGLRLIYYSQIVNDFQKGDIAEGYSVSREKKESFPLTVTSAQKNPTAFYLCASSIPRGLRGAEAFFGQGTRLTVV.

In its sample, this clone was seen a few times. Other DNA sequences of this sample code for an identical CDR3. CDR3 nucleotide sequence: TGTGCCAGCAGCTTAGGTACAGGGTTCTACGAGCAGTACTTC. Residues: CASSLGTGFYEQYF. The chain uses TRBV7-2 and TRBJ2-7, with TRBD1 as a possible D gene (6 bases). Trimming took off 1 base at V and 3 bases at J, with 10 bases between the two ends. Germline loops: CDR1 SGHTA, CDR2 FQGNSA. The CDR3 runs to 14 residues.

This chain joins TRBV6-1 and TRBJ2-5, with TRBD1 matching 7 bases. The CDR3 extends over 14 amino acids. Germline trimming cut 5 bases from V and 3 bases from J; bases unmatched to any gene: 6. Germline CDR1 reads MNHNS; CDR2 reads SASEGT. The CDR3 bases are TGTGCCAGCAGTTCCGGGACAGCCAAAGAGACCCAGTACTTC. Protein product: CASSSGTAKETQYF.

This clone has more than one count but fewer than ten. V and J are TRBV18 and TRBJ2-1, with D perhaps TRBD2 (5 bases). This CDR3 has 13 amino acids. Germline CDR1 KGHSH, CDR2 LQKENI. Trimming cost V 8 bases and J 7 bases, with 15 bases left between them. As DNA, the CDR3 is TGTGCCAGCACCCCCACCCGGGGTAATGAGCAGTTCTTC. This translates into CASTPTRGNEQFF. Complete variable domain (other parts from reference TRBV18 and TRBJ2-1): NAGVMQNPRHLVRRRGQEARLRCSPMKGHSHVYWYRQLPEEGLKFMVYLQKENIIDESGMPKERFSAEFPKEGPSILRIQQVVRGDSAAYFCASTPTRGNEQFFGPGTRLTVL.

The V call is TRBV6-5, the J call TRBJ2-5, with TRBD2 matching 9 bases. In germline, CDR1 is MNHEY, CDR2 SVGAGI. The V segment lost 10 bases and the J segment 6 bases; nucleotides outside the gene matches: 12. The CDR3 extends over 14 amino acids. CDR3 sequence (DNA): TGTGCCACCGGGGCTAGCGGGAACTCGAAGACCCAGTACTTC. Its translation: CATGASGNSKTQYF.

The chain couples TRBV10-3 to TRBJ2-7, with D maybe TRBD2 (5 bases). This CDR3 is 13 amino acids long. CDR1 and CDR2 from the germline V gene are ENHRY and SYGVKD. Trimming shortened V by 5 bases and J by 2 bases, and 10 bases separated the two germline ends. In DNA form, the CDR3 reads TGTGCCATCAGTACGGGGTTGCCCTACGAGCAGTACTTC. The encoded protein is CAISTGLPYEQYF.

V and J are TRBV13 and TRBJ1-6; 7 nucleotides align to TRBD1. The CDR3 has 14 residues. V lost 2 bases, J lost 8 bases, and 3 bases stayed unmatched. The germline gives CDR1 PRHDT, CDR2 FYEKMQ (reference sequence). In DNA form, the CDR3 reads TGTGCCAGCAGCTTAAACAGGGGAGATTCACCCCTCCACTTT. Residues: CASSLNRGDSPLHF. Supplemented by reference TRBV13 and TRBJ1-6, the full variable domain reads AAGVIQSPRHLIKEKRETATLKCYPIPRHDTVYWYQQGPGQDPQFLISFYEKMQSDKGSIPDRFSAQQFSDYHSELNMSSLELGDSALYFCASSLNRGDSPLHFGNGTRLTVT.

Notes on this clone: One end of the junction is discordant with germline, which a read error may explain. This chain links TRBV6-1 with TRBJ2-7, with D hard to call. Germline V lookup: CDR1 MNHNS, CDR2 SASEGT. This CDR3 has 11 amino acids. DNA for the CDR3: TGTGCCAGCAGTGATCGGCTTTTTACGGACTTC. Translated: CASSDRLFTDF.

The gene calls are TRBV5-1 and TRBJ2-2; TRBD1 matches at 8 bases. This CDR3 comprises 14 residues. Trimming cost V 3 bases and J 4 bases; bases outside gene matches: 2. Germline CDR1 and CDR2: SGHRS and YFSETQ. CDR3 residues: CASSSGGGTGELFF. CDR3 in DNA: TGCGCCAGCAGCTCAGGGGGCGGCACCGGGGAGCTGTTTTTT.

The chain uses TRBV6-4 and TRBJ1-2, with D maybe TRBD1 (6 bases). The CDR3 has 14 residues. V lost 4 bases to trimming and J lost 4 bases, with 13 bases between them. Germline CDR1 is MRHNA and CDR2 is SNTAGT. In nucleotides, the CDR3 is TGTGCCAGCAGTGCCCAGACAGGCTCCTATGGCTACACCTTC. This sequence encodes CASSAQTGSYGYTF.

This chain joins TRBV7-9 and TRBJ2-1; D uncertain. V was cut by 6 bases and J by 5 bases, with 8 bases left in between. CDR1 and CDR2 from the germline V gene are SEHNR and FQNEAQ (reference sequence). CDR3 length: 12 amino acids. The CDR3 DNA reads TGTGCCAGCAGTCACAGTAACAATGAGCAGTTCTTC. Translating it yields CASSHSNNEQFF.

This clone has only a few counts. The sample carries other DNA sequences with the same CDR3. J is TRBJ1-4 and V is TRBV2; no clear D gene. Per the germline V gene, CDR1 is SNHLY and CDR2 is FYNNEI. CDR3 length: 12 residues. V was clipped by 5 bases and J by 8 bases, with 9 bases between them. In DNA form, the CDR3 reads TGTGCCAGCAGTAGGGTAGGAGAAAAACTGTTTTTT. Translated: CASSRVGEKLFF.

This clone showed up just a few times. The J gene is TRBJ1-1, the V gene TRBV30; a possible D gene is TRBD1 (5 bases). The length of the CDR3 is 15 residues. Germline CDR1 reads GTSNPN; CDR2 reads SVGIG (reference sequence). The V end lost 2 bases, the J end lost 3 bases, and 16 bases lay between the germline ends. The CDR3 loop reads CAWSSHTGGDTEAFF. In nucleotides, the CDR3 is TGTGCCTGGAGTTCCCATACAGGCGGGGACACTGAAGCTTTCTTT. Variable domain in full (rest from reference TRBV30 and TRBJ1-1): SQTIHQWPATLVQPVGSPLSLECTVEGTSNPNLYWYRQAAGRGLQLLFYSVGIGQISSEVPQNLSASRPQDRQFILSSKKLLLSDSGFYLCAWSSHTGGDTEAFFGQGTRLTVV.

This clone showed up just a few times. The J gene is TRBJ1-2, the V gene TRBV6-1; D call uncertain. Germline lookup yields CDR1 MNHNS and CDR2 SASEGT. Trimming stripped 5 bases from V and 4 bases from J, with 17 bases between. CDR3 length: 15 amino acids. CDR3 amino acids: CASSPSGLLRYGYTF. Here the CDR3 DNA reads TGTGCCAGCAGTCCCTCGGGGTTACTACGCTATGGCTACACCTTC.

CDR3 sequence: CASSFPQIGTEAFF. In DNA, the CDR3 is TGTGCCAGCAGCTTTCCGCAGATCGGCACTGAAGCTTTCTTT. The genes are TRBV11-2 and TRBJ1-1; D gene unclear. The ends were cut back, 3 bases at V and 4 bases at J, with 12 bases in the middle. CDR3 length: 14 residues. Germline loops: CDR1 SGHAT, CDR2 FQNNGV.

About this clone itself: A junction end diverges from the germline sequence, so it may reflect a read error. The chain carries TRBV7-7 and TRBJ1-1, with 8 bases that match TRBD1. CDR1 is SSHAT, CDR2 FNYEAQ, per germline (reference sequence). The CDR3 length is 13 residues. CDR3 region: CASSRDRTTEAFF. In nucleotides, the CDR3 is TGTGCTAGCAGCCGGGACAGGACGACTGAAGCTTTCTTT.

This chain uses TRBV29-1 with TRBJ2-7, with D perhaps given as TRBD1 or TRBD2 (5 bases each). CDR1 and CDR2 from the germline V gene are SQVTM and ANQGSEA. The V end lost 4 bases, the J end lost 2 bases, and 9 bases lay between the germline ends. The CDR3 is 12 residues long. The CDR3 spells CSVGDGAYEQYF. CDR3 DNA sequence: TGCAGCGTTGGGGACGGCGCCTACGAGCAGTACTTC.

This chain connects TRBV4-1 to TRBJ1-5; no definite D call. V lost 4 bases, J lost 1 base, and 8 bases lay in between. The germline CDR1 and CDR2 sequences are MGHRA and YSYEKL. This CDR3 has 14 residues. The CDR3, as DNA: TGCGCCAGCAGCCTCGACGGGAGCAATCAGCCCCAGCATTTT. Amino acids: CASSLDGSNQPQHF.

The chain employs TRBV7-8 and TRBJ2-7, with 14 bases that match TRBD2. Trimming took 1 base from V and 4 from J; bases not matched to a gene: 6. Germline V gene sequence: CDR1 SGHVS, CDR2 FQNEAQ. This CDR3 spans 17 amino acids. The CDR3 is CASSLGRTSGRSYEQYF. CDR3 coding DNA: TGTGCCAGCAGCTTAGGGCGGACTAGCGGGAGGTCTTACGAGCAGTACTTC.

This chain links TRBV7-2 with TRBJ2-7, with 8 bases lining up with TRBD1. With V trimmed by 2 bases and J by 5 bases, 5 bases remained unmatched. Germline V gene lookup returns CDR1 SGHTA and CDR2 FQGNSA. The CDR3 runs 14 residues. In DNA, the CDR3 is TGTGCCAGCAGCTTATCCGGACAGGGTAACGAGCAGTACTTC. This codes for CASSLSGQGNEQYF.